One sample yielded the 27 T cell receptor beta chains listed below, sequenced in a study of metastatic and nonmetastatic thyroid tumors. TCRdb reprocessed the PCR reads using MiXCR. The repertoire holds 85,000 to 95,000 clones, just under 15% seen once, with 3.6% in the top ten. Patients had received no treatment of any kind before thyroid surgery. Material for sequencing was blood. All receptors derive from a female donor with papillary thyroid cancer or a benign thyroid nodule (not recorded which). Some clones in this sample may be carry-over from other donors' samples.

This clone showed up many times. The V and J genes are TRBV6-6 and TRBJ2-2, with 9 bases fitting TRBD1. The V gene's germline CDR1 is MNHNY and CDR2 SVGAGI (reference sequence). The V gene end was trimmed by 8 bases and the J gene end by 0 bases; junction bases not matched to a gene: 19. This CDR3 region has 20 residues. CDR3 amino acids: CASGRVRQGVAPANTGELFF. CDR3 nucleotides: TGTGCCAGCGGAAGGGTCAGACAGGGGGTAGCCCCCGCGAACACCGGGGAGCTGTTTTTT.

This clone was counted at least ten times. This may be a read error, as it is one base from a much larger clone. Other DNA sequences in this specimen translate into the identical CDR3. The CDR3 loop is CASSRGALGNTIYF. In DNA form, the CDR3 reads TGTGCCAGCAGCCGCGGCGCTCTGGGAAACACCATATACTTT. The rearrangement links TRBV6-2 or TRBV6-3 to TRBJ1-3; D is unresolved. There are 14 residues in the CDR3. The germline V gene has CDR1 MNHEY and CDR2 SVGEGT.

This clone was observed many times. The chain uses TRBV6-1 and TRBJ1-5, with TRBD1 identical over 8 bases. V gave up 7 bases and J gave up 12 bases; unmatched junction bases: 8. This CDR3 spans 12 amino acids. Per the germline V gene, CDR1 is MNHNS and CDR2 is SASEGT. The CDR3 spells CASTELQGGQHF. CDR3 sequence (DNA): TGTGCCAGCACCGAACTACAGGGGGGCCAGCATTTT.

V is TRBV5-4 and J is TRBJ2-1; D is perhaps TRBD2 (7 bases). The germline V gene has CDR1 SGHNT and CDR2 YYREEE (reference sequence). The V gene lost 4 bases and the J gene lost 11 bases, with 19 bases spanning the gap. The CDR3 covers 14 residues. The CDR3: CASSTGTTINQQFF. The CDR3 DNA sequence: TGTGCCAGCAGCACAGGGACTACCATTAATCAGCAGTTCTTC.

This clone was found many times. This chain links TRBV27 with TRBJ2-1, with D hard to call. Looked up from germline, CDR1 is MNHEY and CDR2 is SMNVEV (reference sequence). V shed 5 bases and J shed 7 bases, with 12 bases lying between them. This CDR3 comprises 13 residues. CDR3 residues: CASSTPPENEQFF. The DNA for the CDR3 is TGTGCCAGCAGTACGCCTCCGGAAAATGAGCAGTTCTTC.

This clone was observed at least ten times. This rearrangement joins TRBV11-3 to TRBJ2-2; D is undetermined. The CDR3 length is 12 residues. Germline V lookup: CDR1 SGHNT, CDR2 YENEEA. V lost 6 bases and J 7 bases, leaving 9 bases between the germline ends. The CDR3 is CASSPKGGELFF. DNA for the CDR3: TGTGCCAGCAGTCCCAAGGGCGGGGAGCTGTTTTTT.

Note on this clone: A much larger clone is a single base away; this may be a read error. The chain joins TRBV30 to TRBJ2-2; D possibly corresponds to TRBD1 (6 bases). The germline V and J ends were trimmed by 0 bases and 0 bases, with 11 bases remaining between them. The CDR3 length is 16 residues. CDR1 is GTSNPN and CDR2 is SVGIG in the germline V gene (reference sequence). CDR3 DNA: TGTGCCTGGAGTGTTAGGGGGTTCACGAACACCGGGGAGCTGTTTTTT. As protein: CAWSVRGFTNTGELFF.

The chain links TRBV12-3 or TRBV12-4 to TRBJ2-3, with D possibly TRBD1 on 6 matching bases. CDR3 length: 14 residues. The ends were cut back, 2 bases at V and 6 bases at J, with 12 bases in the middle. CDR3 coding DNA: TGTGCCAGCAGTTTATTGGCAGGGGTGGATACGCAGTATTTT. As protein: CASSLLAGVDTQYF.

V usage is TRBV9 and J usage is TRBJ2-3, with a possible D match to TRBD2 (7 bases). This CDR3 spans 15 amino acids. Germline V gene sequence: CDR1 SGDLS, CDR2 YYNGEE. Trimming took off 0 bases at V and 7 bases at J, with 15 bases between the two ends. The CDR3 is CASSVATAGTYTQYF. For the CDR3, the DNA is TGTGCCAGCAGCGTAGCTACAGCGGGGACATATACGCAGTATTTT.

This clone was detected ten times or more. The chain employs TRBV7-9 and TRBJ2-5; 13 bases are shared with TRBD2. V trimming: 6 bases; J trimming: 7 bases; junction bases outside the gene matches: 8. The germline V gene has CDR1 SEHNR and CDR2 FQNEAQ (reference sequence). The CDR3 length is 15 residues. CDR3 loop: CASRLLAGGPGTQYF. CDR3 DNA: TGTGCCAGCAGACTACTAGCGGGGGGGCCGGGGACCCAGTACTTC.

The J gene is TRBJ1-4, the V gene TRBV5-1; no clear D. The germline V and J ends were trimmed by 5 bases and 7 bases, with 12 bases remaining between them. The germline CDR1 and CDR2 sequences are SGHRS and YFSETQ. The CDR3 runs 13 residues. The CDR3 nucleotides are TGCGCCAGCAGGCAGGTTATGGGTGAAAAACTGTTTTTT. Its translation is CASRQVMGEKLFF.

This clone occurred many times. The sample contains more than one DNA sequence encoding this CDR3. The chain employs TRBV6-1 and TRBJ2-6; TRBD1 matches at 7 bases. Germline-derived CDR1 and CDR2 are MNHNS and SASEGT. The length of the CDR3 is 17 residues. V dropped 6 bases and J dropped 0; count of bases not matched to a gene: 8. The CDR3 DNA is TGTGCCAGCAGGGAGACAGGGTCTTACTCTGGGGCCAACGTCCTGACTTTC. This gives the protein CASRETGSYSGANVLTF.

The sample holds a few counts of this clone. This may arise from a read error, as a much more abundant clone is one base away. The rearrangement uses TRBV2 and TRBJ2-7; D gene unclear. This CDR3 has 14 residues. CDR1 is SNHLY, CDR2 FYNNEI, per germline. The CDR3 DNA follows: TGTGCCGGCAGAATCCCAATCGCTAGTTCCGAGCAGTACTTC. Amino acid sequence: CAGRIPIASSEQYF.

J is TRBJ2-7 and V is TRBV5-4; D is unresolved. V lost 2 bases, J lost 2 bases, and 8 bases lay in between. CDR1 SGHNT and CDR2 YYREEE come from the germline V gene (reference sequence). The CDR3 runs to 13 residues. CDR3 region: CASSFGPTYEQYF. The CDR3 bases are TGTGCCAGCAGCTTCGGACCAACCTACGAGCAGTACTTC.

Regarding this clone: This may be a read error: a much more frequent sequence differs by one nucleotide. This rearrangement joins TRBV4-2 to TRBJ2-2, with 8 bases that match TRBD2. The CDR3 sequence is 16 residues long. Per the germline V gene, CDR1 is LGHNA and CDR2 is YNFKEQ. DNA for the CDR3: TGTGCCAGCAGCCAGGTACCGGGGGGGGACACCGGGCAGCTGTTTTTT. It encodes CASSQVPGGDTGQLFF.

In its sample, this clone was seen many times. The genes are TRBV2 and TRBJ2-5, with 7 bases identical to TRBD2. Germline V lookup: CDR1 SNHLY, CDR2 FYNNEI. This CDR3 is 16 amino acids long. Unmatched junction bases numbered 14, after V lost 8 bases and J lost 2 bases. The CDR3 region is CASSASGILKQETQYF. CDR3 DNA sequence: TGTGCCAGCTCGGCTAGCGGAATCTTAAAACAAGAGACCCAGTACTTC.

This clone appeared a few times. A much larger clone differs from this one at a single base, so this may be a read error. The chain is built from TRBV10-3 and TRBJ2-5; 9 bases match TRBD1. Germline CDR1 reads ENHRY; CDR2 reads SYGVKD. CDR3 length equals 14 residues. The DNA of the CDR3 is TGTGCCATCAGGGGAGGACAGGGGCAAGAGAACCAGTACTTC. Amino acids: CAIRGGQGQENQYF.

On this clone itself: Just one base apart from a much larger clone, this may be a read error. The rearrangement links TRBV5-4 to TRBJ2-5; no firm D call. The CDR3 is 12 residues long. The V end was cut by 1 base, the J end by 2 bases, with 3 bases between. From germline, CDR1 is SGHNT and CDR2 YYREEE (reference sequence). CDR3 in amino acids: CASSLCQETQYF. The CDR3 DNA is TGTGCCAGCAGCTTGTGTCAAGAGACCCAGTACTTC.

CDR3 sequence reads: CASSSPDGNEKLFF. DNA of the CDR3: TGTGCCAGCAGCTCTCCAGACGGAAATGAAAAACTGTTTTTT. The rearrangement uses TRBV5-4 and TRBJ1-4, with no clear D. V shed 3 bases and J shed 5 bases, with 11 bases lying between them. This CDR3 is 14 amino acids long. CDR1 and CDR2 from the germline V gene are SGHNT and YYREEE (reference sequence). The variable domain in full, completed from reference TRBV5-4 and TRBJ1-4, reads ETGVTQSPTHLIKTRGQQVTLRCSSQSGHNTVSWYQQALGQGPQFIFQYYREEENGRGNFPPRFSGLQFPNYSSELNVNALELDDSALYLCASSSPDGNEKLFFGSGTQLSVL.

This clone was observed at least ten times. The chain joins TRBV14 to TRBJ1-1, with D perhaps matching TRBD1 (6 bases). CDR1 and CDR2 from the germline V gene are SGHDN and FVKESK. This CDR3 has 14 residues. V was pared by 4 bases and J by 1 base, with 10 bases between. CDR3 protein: CASSPRTENTEAFF. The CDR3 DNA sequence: TGTGCCAGCAGCCCGAGGACAGAGAACACTGAAGCTTTCTTT. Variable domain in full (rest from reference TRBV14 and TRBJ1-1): EAGVTQFPSHSVIEKGQTVTLRCDPISGHDNLYWYRRVMGKEIKFLLHFVKESKQDESGMPNNRFLAERTGGTYSTLKVQPAELEDSGVYFCASSPRTENTEAFFGQGTRLTVV.

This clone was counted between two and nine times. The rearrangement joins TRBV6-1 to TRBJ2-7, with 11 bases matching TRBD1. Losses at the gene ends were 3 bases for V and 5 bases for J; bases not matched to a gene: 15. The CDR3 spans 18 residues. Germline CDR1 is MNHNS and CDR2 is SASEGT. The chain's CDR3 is CASSDFRYGQGAGHEQYF. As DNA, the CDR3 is TGTGCCAGCAGTGATTTTCGATACGGACAGGGGGCGGGCCACGAGCAGTACTTC.

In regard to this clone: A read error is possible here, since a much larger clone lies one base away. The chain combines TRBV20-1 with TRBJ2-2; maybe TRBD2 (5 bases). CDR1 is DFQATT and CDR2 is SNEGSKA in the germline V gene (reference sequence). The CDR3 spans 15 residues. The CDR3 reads CSAREQTPQTGDLFF. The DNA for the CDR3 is TGCAGTGCTAGAGAACAGACACCGCAGACCGGGGATCTGTTTTTT.

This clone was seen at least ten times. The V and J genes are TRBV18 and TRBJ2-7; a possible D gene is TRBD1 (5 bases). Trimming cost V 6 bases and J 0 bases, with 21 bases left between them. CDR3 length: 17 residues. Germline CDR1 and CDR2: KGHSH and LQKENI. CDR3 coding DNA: TGTGCCAGCTCGCCCGAGAAACAGGTTAAGAGCTCCTACGAGCAGTACTTC. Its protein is CASSPEKQVKSSYEQYF.

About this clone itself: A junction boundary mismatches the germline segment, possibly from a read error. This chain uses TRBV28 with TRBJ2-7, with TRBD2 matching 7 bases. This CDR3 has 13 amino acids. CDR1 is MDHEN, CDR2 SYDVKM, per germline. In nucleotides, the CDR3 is TGTGCCAACCCCCCCATGGGAGGGTTCGAGAAGTACTTC. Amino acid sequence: CANPPMGGFEKYF.

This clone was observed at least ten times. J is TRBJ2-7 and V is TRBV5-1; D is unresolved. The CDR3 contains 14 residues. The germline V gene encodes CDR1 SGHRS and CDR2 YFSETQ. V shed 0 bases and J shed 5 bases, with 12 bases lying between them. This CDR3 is CASSLVAAWDEQYF. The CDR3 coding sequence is TGCGCCAGCAGCTTGGTGGCAGCATGGGACGAGCAGTACTTC.

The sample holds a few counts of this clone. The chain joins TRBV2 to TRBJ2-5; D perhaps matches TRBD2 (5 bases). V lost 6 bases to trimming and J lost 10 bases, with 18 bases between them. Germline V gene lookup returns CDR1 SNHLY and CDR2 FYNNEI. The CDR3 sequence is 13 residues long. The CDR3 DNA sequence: TGTGCCAGCAGCGGGGTAACTCAAGGGAACCAGTACTTC. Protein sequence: CASSGVTQGNQYF.

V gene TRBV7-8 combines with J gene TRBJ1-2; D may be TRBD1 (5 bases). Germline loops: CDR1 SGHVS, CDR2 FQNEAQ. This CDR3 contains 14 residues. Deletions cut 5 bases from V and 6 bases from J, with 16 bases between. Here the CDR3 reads CASSPVSRRDGYTF. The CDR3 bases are TGTGCCAGCAGCCCCGTCAGTCGCAGGGATGGCTACACCTTC.